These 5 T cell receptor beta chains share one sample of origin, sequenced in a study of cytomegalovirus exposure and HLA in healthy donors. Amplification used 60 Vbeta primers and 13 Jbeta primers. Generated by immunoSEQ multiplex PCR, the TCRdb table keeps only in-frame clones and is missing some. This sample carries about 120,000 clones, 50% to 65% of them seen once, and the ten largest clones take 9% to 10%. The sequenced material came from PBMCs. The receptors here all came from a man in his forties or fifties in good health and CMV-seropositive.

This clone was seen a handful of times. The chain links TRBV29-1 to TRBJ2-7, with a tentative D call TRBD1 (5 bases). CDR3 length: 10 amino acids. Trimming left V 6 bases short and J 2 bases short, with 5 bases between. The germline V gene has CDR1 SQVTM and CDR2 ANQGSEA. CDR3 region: CSVQAYEQYF. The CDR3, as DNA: TGCAGCGTACAGGCCTACGAGCAGTACTTC.

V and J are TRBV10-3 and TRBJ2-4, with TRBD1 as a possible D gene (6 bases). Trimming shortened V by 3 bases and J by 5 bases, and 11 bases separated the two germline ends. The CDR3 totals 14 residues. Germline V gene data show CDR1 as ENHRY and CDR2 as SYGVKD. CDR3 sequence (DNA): TGTGCCATCAGTGAAGGTCAGGGGCAAAACATTCAGTACTTC. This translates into CAISEGQGQNIQYF.

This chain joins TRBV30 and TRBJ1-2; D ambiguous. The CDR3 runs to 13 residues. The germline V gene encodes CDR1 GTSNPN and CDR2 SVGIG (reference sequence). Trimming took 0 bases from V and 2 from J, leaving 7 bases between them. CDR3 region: CAWSVSGNYGYTF. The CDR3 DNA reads TGTGCCTGGAGTGTATCCGGGAACTATGGCTACACCTTC.

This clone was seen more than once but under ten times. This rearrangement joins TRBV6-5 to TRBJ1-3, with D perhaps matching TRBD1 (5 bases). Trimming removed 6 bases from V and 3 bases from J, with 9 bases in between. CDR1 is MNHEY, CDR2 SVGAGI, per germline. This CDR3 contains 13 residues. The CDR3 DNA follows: TGTGCCAGCAGCCCGACAGTTGGAAACACCATATATTTT. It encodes CASSPTVGNTIYF.

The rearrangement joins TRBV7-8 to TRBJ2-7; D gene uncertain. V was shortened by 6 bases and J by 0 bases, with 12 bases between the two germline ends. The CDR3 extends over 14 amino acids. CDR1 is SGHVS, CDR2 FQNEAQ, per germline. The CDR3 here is CASRLGLSSYEQYF. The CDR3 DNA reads TGTGCCAGCAGGCTAGGCTTAAGCTCCTACGAGCAGTACTTC. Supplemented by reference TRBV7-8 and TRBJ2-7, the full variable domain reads GAGVSQSPRYKVAKRGQDVALRCDPISGHVSLFWYQQALGQGPEFLTYFQNEAQLDKSGLPSDRFFAERPEGSVSTLKIQRTQQEDSAVYLCASRLGLSSYEQYFGPGTRLTVT.